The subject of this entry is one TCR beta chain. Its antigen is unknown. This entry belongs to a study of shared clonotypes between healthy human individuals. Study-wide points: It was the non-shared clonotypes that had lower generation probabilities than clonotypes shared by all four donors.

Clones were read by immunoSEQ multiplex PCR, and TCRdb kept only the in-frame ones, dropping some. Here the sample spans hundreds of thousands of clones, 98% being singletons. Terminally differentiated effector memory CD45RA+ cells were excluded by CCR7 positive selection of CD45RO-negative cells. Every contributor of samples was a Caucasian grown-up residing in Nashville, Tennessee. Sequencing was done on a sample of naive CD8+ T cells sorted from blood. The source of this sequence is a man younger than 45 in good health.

For the CDR3, the DNA is TGTGCCAGCAGCTTTCTCTCGGACAGCGTATCTATGGGCTACACCTTC. This codes for CASSFLSDSVSMGYTF. The chain has TRBV7-9 and TRBJ1-2; D perhaps matches TRBD1 (6 bases). V was shortened by 3 bases and J by 8 bases, with 22 bases between the two germline ends. There are 16 residues in the CDR3. Germline V CDR1 and CDR2: SEHNR, FQNEAQ (reference sequence).